A single sample gave rise to the 21 T cell receptor beta chains below, sequenced in a study of blood T cell repertoires in COVID-19 (TCRdb year 2020). The library was built by means of the immunoSEQ multiplex PCR assay. TCRdb's version of the immuneACCESS table is confined to in-frame rearrangements and falls short of the full clone set. An unresolved V gene accounts for under half of the shortfall where checked; the remainder is of unknown origin. In this sample the table shows about 190,000 clones, 88% of which occur a single time. The ten most abundant clones make up about 4.4% of the sample. Sample: peripheral blood. The source of these receptors is a human donor in a cohort sampled during active COVID-19.

V and J are TRBV9 and TRBJ2-7, with 11 bases lining up with TRBD1. This CDR3 has 14 amino acids. Looked up from germline, CDR1 is SGDLS and CDR2 is YYNGEE. V dropped 0 bases and J dropped 6; count of bases not matched to a gene: 2. CDR3 nucleotide sequence: TGTGCCAGCAGCGTAGGGACAGGGGGCGCCGAGCAGTACTTC. Residues: CASSVGTGGAEQYF.

The CDR3 here is CASSQGKTGNTIYF. CDR3 bases: TGTGCCAGCTCTCAGGGGAAAACTGGAAACACCATATATTTT. This chain connects TRBV28 to TRBJ1-3; D is perhaps TRBD1 (6 bases). The CDR3 length is 14 residues. V was clipped by 8 bases and J by 2 bases, with 13 bases between them. CDR1 and CDR2 (germline): MDHEN, SYDVKM.

The chain recombines TRBV29-1 with TRBJ2-1, with 9 positions matching TRBD1. The CDR3 runs 12 residues. Germline CDR1 and CDR2: SQVTM and ANQGSEA. The junction had 8 bases not matched to a gene; V was cut back by 8 bases and J by 9 bases. The CDR3 is CSIRDRALEQFF. CDR3 nucleotide sequence: TGCAGCATCCGGGACAGGGCTCTTGAGCAGTTCTTC.

V gene TRBV3-1 (or the pseudogene TRBV3-2) combines with J gene TRBJ2-2; D not resolved. This CDR3 region has 13 residues. CDR1 is LGHDT, CDR2 YNNKEL, per germline (reference sequence). Trimming cost V 1 base and J 2 bases, with 2 bases left between them. For the CDR3, the DNA is TGTGCCAGCAGCCAAGTAAACACCGGGGAGCTGTTTTTT. Its protein product is CASSQVNTGELFF.

This clone was counted a single time. The rearrangement uses TRBV5-4 and TRBJ2-5; TRBD2 matches 7 bases. Losses at the gene ends were 3 bases for V and 2 bases for J; bases not matched to a gene: 10. Germline CDR1 reads SGHNT; CDR2 reads YYREEE (reference sequence). The CDR3 runs 16 residues. CDR3 protein: CASSSGTGGGQETQYF. The CDR3 nucleotides are TGTGCCAGCAGCTCTGGGACTGGGGGGGGGCAAGAGACCCAGTACTTC. The full variable domain, rest sourced from reference TRBV5-4 and TRBJ2-5, is ETGVTQSPTHLIKTRGQQVTLRCSSQSGHNTVSWYQQALGQGPQFIFQYYREEENGRGNFPPRFSGLQFPNYSSELNVNALELDDSALYLCASSSGTGGGQETQYFGPGTRLLVL.

This sequence joins TRBV5-1 and TRBJ2-5; the D is unclear. The germline V and J ends were trimmed by 0 bases and 2 bases, with 14 bases remaining between them. There are 16 residues in the CDR3. Germline values: CDR1 SGHRS, CDR2 YFSETQ. The CDR3 protein is CASSLASFPTQETQYF. In nucleotides, the CDR3 is TGCGCCAGCAGCTTGGCCTCGTTTCCAACTCAAGAGACCCAGTACTTC. Full variable domain (remainder filled in from reference TRBV5-1 and TRBJ2-5): KAGVTQTPRYLIKTRGQQVTLSCSPISGHRSVSWYQQTPGQGLQFLFEYFSETQRNKGNFPGRFSGRQFSNSRSEMNVSTLELGDSALYLCASSLASFPTQETQYFGPGTRLLVL.

The rearrangement joins TRBV4-3 to TRBJ1-2; maybe TRBD1 (5 bases). The V end lost 0 bases, the J end lost 1 base, and 15 bases lay between the germline ends. Per the germline V gene, CDR1 is LGHNA and CDR2 is YSLEER. This CDR3 is built from 17 residues. The CDR3, as DNA: TGCGCCAGCAGCCAAGATAATCATGAAGGGGTTAACTATGGCTACACCTTC. Translating it yields CASSQDNHEGVNYGYTF.

This rearrangement joins TRBV28 to TRBJ1-5; TRBD1 is a possible D gene (6 bases). The V gene lost 7 bases and the J gene lost 2 bases, with 18 bases spanning the gap. Germline V lookup: CDR1 MDHEN, CDR2 SYDVKM. The CDR3 sequence is 16 residues long. DNA of the CDR3: TGTGCCAGCACCTACTCCCCGGGGGGCGGCAATCAGCCCCAGCATTTT. The encoded protein is CASTYSPGGGNQPQHF. Full variable domain (missing parts from reference TRBV28 and TRBJ1-5): DVKVTQSSRYLVKRTGEKVFLECVQDMDHENMFWYRQDPGLGLRLIYFSYDVKMKEKGDIPEGYSVSREKKERFSLILESASTNQTSMYLCASTYSPGGGNQPQHFGDGTRLSIL.

This clone appeared a few times. The gene calls are TRBV19 and TRBJ1-5, with 7 bases fitting TRBD1. The trim removed 6 bases at V and 0 bases at J, leaving 11 bases unmatched. Germline assignment: CDR1 LNHDA and CDR2 SQIVND (reference sequence). This CDR3 has 17 amino acids. The CDR3 DNA follows: TGTGCCAGTAGGGTAGGGGACAGACATTATAGCAATCAGCCCCAGCATTTT. This translates into CASRVGDRHYSNQPQHF.

This clone was found once. The chain recombines TRBV11-2 with TRBJ2-7; 7 bases fit TRBD2. The CDR3 extends over 15 amino acids. Per the germline V gene, CDR1 is SGHAT and CDR2 is FQNNGV. Trimming at V came to 5 bases and at J to 2 bases, leaving 9 bases not matched to a gene. The CDR3 protein is CASSPRPSGTYEQYF. The CDR3 DNA is TGTGCCAGCAGCCCCCGGCCTAGCGGTACCTACGAGCAGTACTTC.

The rearrangement uses TRBV6-5 and TRBJ2-7; TRBD1 matches 10 bases. Per germline, CDR1 MNHEY and CDR2 SVGAGI. Trimming removed 7 bases from V and 4 bases from J; junction bases left unmatched: 7. CDR3 size: 14 residues. CDR3 DNA sequence: TGTGCCAGCACCCCAGGGACAGGGGTATACGAGCAGTACTTC. Translation gives CASTPGTGVYEQYF.

This chain joins TRBV4-2 and TRBJ2-1; D is perhaps TRBD2 (5 bases). The CDR3 sequence is 15 residues long. Trimming removed 0 bases from V and 0 bases from J, with 6 bases in between. Germline values: CDR1 LGHNA, CDR2 YNFKEQ. The CDR3 sequence is CASSQEEGSYNEQFF. CDR3 in DNA: TGTGCCAGCAGCCAAGAAGAGGGCTCCTACAATGAGCAGTTCTTC.

This chain connects TRBV7-2 to TRBJ2-1; 8 bases align to TRBD2. CDR3 length: 16 residues. Germline CDR1 is SGHTA and CDR2 is FQGNSA. With V trimmed by 1 base and J by 8 bases, 10 bases remained unmatched. The CDR3 loop reads CASSLDSGGRVYEQFF. CDR3 DNA: TGTGCCAGCAGCTTAGATTCGGGGGGGCGAGTCTATGAGCAGTTCTTC.

This clone was observed a handful of times. The rearrangement uses TRBV9 and TRBJ2-7; TRBD1 agrees at 9 bases. This CDR3 spans 16 amino acids. Trimming at V came to 2 bases and at J to 2 bases, leaving 8 bases not matched to a gene. Germline-derived CDR1 and CDR2 are SGDLS and YYNGEE. The CDR3 DNA follows: TGTGCCAGCAGCGTCCACTCCGGGACAGGGACCTACGAGCAGTACTTC. Its translation is CASSVHSGTGTYEQYF. The variable domain in full, completed from reference TRBV9 and TRBJ2-7, reads DSGVTQTPKHLITATGQRVTLRCSPRSGDLSVYWYQQSLDQGLQFLIQYYNGEERAKGNILERFSAQQFPDLHSELNLSSLELGDSALYFCASSVHSGTGTYEQYFGPGTRLTVT.

The chain recombines TRBV10-2 with TRBJ2-1, with 9 bases identical to TRBD2. This CDR3 spans 16 amino acids. From germline, CDR1 is WSHSY and CDR2 SAAADI. J was trimmed by 7 bases and V by 9 bases; bases with no gene match: 16. CDR3 region: CASTSPGGRGSNEQFF. The CDR3 DNA sequence: TGCGCCAGTACCTCACCCGGCGGGAGGGGTAGTAATGAGCAGTTCTTC.

The rearrangement links TRBV10-3 to TRBJ2-7; D remains ambiguous. Trimming took 0 bases from V and 3 from J, leaving 9 bases between them. The CDR3 covers 14 residues. Germline V gene sequence: CDR1 ENHRY, CDR2 SYGVKD. CDR3 protein: CAISESSLIYEQYF. The CDR3 nucleotides are TGTGCCATCAGTGAGTCGTCGCTAATCTACGAGCAGTACTTC.

This clone was detected only a few times. The V and J genes are TRBV7-9 and TRBJ1-4; TRBD1 matches at 9 bases. The CDR3 spans 14 residues. Trimming cost V 5 bases and J 7 bases; bases outside gene matches: 5. CDR1 is SEHNR, CDR2 FQNEAQ, per germline (reference sequence). The CDR3: CASSVTGGVEKLFF. DNA of the CDR3: TGTGCCAGCAGCGTGACAGGGGGAGTTGAAAAACTGTTTTTT.

V gene TRBV9 combines with J gene TRBJ2-2; TRBD1 aligns across 12 bases. Trimming removed 4 bases from V and 5 bases from J; junction bases left unmatched: 3. The CDR3 has 15 amino acids. Germline V gives CDR1 SGDLS, CDR2 YYNGEE. The DNA of the CDR3 is TGTGCCAGCAGCCTGGGACAGGGGGCAACCGGGGAGCTGTTTTTT. Protein: CASSLGQGATGELFF.

The chain joins TRBV30 to TRBJ1-6, with D possibly TRBD1 on 5 matching bases. Trimming pared 2 bases from V and 5 bases from J, leaving 16 bases between. CDR3 length: 16 amino acids. Germline V gives CDR1 GTSNPN, CDR2 SVGIG (reference sequence). Written as DNA, the CDR3 is TGTGCCTGGAGTCTGACCGGCCGGGGGGATAATTCACCCCTCCACTTT. It specifies CAWSLTGRGDNSPLHF.

The chain links TRBV5-6 to TRBJ1-4; D remains ambiguous. Trimming cost V 5 bases and J 0 bases, with 11 bases left between them. This CDR3 is 15 amino acids long. Germline V CDR1 and CDR2: SGHDT, YYEEEE. The CDR3: CASRTRVATNEKLFF. The CDR3 region has the DNA TGTGCCAGCAGAACGCGGGTCGCAACTAATGAAAAACTGTTTTTT.

This rearrangement joins TRBV6-5 to TRBJ2-1; 12 positions agree with TRBD2. The CDR3 loop spans 15 amino acids. V gave up 0 bases and J gave up 8 bases; unmatched junction bases: 2. Germline lookup yields CDR1 MNHEY and CDR2 SVGAGI. The CDR3 nucleotides read TGTGCCAGCAGTTACTCGACTAGCGGGAGACATGAGCAGTTCTTC. Residues: CASSYSTSGRHEQFF.